This TCR beta chain was sequenced for a study of cytomegalovirus exposure and HLA in healthy donors. Germline V lookup: CDR1 SGHRS, CDR2 YFSETQ. The V gene end was trimmed by 3 bases and the J gene end by 2 bases; junction bases not matched to a gene: 6. The CDR3 consists of 16 residues. The PCR had 60 Vbeta and 13 Jbeta primers. The repertoire was sequenced with immunoSEQ multiplex PCR; TCRdb's copy has only in-frame clones and lacks some. In the table there are 150,000 or so clones, around 79% of which are singletons. The TCR originated in a man aged 18 to 29 in good health and CMV-seronegative. Sequencing was done on a sample of PBMCs. The rearrangement uses TRBV5-1 and TRBJ2-2, with TRBD1 identical over 8 bases. The CDR3 DNA reads TGCGCCAGCAGCTACCGGACAGGGCCTAACACCGGGGAGCTGTTTTTT. Translated: CASSYRTGPNTGELFF.